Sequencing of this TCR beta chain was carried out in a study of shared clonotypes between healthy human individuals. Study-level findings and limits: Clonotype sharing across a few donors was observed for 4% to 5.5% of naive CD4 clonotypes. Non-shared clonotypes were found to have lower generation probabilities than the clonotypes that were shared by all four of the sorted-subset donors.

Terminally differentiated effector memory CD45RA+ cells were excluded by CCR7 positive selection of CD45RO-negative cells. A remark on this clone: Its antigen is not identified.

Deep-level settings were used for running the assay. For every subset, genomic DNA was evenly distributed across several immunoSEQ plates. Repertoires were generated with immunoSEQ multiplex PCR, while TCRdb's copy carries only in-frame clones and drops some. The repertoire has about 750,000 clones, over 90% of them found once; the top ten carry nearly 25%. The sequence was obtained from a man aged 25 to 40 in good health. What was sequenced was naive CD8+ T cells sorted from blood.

CDR3 amino acids: CASSQRTGPSNSNQPQHF. DNA for the CDR3: TGTGCCAGCAGCCAACGTACAGGTCCGTCCAATAGCAATCAGCCCCAGCATTTT. This rearrangement joins TRBV14 to TRBJ1-5, with D perhaps TRBD1 (5 bases). V was shortened by 2 bases and J by 0 bases, with 17 bases between the two germline ends. The V gene's germline CDR1 is SGHDN and CDR2 FVKESK. The CDR3 is 18 amino acids.